This is a list of T cell receptor beta chains from one sample in a study of T cell responses to AZD1222 COVID-19 vaccine. Method: immunoSEQ multiplex PCR; TCRdb's copy keeps in-frame clones and lacks some. The sample comprises over 150,000 clones, around 89% of which are singletons, and less than 3.5% rests with the top ten. Sequencing was performed on peripheral blood, taken on day 0 of AZD1222 vaccination. Receptors originate from an adult in good health. CDR3s include the opening cysteine and the closing phenylalanine or tryptophan. Fields, in order: D gene, V gene, J gene, clone size, CDR3 DNA, CDR3 protein. A D gene is named only where the DNA matches it firmly. Clone sizes are given selectively: once, few, many, or a class where the clone is expanded.

NA	TRBV6-2/TRBV6-3	TRBJ1-2	NA	TGTGCCAGCAGTTACAGCTCCGTCCAGGGCTATGGCTACACCTTC	CASSYSSVQGYGYTF
TRBD1	TRBV10-3	TRBJ1-1	NA	TGTGCCATCACTAGGGACAGTTCGAACACTGAAGCTTTCTTT	CAITRDSSNTEAFF
TRBD2	TRBV2	TRBJ2-7	NA	TGTGCCAGCAGTGAGGTCCTAGCGGGGGGGCCCAACGAGCAGTACTTC	CASSEVLAGGPNEQYF
NA	TRBV12-2	TRBJ2-5	NA	TGTGCAAGTCGCTTAGGGAGCGGGGACTCACACCGGGAGACCCAGTACTTC	CASRLGSGDSHRETQYF
NA	TRBV13	TRBJ2-1	NA	TGTGCCAGCAGCTTAGACAGTAACTCCTACAATGAGCAGTTCTTC	CASSLDSNSYNEQFF
TRBD2	TRBV7-2	TRBJ2-3	once	TGTGCCAGCAGCCCTCTAGCGGGGGGGACAGATACGCAGTATTTT	CASSPLAGGTDTQYF
NA	TRBV5-1	TRBJ2-7	NA	TGCGCCAGCACCCTGGGACCCGCATCCTACGAGCAGTACTTC	CASTLGPASYEQYF
NA	TRBV4-2	TRBJ2-3	NA	TGTGCCAGCAGCCCCCTCGACGATCGGGGCACAGATACGCAGTATTTT	CASSPLDDRGTDTQYF
NA	TRBV6-1	TRBJ2-7	NA	TGTGCCAGCAACCGGGACGGAGCTTACGAGCAGTACTTC	CASNRDGAYEQYF
NA	TRBV9	TRBJ2-5	NA	TGTGCCAGCAGCCCCACCGGTTGGCAGGGTGGAGAGACCCAGTACTTC	CASSPTGWQGGETQYF
NA	TRBV28	TRBJ1-5	NA	TGTGCCAGCAGCCTGGCTCATCAGCCCCAGCATTTT	CASSLAHQPQHF
TRBD1	TRBV19	TRBJ1-1	NA	TGTGCCAGTCGCCAGCAGCGGGACAGCTTGTACACTGAAGCTTTCTTT	CASRQQRDSLYTEAFF
NA	TRBV28	TRBJ1-1	NA	TGTGCCAGCAGCTCTGGGGGACACATGAACACTGAAGCTTTCTTT	CASSSGGHMNTEAFF
NA	TRBV6-5	TRBJ1-2	NA	TGTGCCAGCAGGGAGATTTGGGGCCCCTTGAGTGGCTACACCTTC	CASREIWGPLSGYTF
NA	TRBV3-1/TRBV3-2	TRBJ2-7	NA	TGTGCCAGCAGCCAGTCCCCGTGGGGGGGCTCTTCCTACGAGCAGTACTTC	CASSQSPWGGSSYEQYF
NA	TRBV5-5	TRBJ1-3	NA	TGTGCCACCCAGCGGGTGACTGGAAACACCATATATTTT	CATQRVTGNTIYF
NA	TRBV6-1	TRBJ2-5	once	TGTGCCAGCAGTGAAAGGGAAGTTTCAGAGACCCAGTACTTC	CASSEREVSETQYF
NA	TRBV6-5	TRBJ2-5	NA	TGTGCCAGCAGTTACTCCACCCAAGAGAGCCAGTACTTC	CASSYSTQESQYF
TRBD2	TRBV14	TRBJ2-5	NA	TGTGCCAGCAGCCAAGGTTGGGGGGGGCAAGAGACCCAGTACTTC	CASSQGWGGQETQYF
TRBD2	TRBV9	TRBJ2-3	NA	TGTGCCAGCAGCGTAGCGGGTAGCGGGGGGGCCGAAGATACGCAGTATTTT	CASSVAGSGGAEDTQYF
NA	TRBV28	TRBJ2-2	once	TGTGCCAGCAGTTCATCGGGGGAGCTGTTTTTT	CASSSSGELFF
NA	TRBV5-1	TRBJ2-3	NA	TGCGCCAGCAGCTTAAGAATGGCAGATACGCAGTATTTT	CASSLRMADTQYF
NA	TRBV6-5	TRBJ2-5	once	TGTGCCAGCAACCCAAACCCCTCTAGCGCGGAGACCCAGTACTTC	CASNPNPSSAETQYF
NA	TRBV29-1	TRBJ2-3	NA	TGCAGCGTTGAAGTTGGGATGGGGACCCCAGATACGCAGTATTTT	CSVEVGMGTPDTQYF
TRBD1	TRBV7-6	TRBJ1-4	NA	TGTGCCAGCAGTCCCCCCGGGACAGCTGCGGAAAAACTGTTTTTT	CASSPPGTAAEKLFF
NA	TRBV5-6	TRBJ1-2	NA	TGTGCCAGCAGCTTGGTAACGGGATACTATGGCTACACCTTC	CASSLVTGYYGYTF
NA	TRBV5-4	TRBJ1-2	NA	TGTGCCAGCAGCCCGGGGGATGGCTACACCTTC	CASSPGDGYTF
NA	TRBV4-3	TRBJ2-1	once	TGCGCCAGCAGCCAAGATTGGGGGGGCGGCTCCTACAATGAGCAGTTCTTC	CASSQDWGGGSYNEQFF
NA	TRBV18	TRBJ1-4	NA	TGTGCCAGCTCACCGCGGCGGGGGAGCGGGGAAAAACTGTTTTTT	CASSPRRGSGEKLFF
NA	TRBV24-1	TRBJ1-5	NA	TGTGCCACCAGTGCCCCAGGTAGCAATCAGCCCCAGCATTTT	CATSAPGSNQPQHF